The count of the clone carrying this T cell receptor beta chain is one. The junction departs from germline at one end; a sequencing error may be responsible. Researchers amplified the TCR beta CDR3 regions from RNA transcripts. The HTBI primer set was used in a first-round RT-PCR of the TCR CDR3. One entry per CDR3 protein, called by TCRdb with MiXCR from the multiplex PCR reads. The sample shows about 640,000 distinct CDR3 sequences, 45% of them seen only once. This sample stems from a study of T cells in Graves' hyperthyroidism and ophthalmopathy. Patients showing uncontrolled infection, other autoimmune disease, pregnancy or lactation were ineligible. Clinical symptoms, serum thyroxine and TRAb, thyroid ultrasound and orbital computed tomography were used for the diagnoses. Germline V gene data show CDR1 as SGHAT and CDR2 as FQNNGV. The CDR3 spans 15 residues.

The clonotype comes from an adult man with Graves' disease, either hyperthyroidism or ophthalmopathy (not recorded which). The chain combines TRBV11-2 with TRBJ1-1; D not resolved. Sequenced material: peripheral blood or thyroid tissue (not recorded which). Here the CDR3 DNA reads TGTCCCAGCAGCCCCCGACAAGGAAGTTTCACTGAAGCTTTCTTT. Its protein is CPSSPRQGSFTEAFF.